What follows are 18 T cell receptor beta chains derived from one specimen sequenced in a study of cytomegalovirus exposure and HLA in healthy donors. Vbeta (60) and Jbeta (13) primers were used in the PCR. The method was immunoSEQ multiplex PCR; TCRdb's version includes in-frame clones alone and lacks a portion of them. Here the sample spans approximately 100,000 clones, roughly 70% being singletons. The specimen was PBMCs. The receptors were gathered from a middle-aged man in good health and CMV-seronegative.

The chain couples TRBV6-5 to TRBJ2-1; 9 bases align to TRBD2. Germline values: CDR1 MNHEY, CDR2 SVGAGI. CDR3 length: 13 residues. V lost 6 bases, J lost 10 bases, and 7 bases stayed unmatched. The CDR3 loop is CASRPRGGGEQFF. The CDR3 region has the DNA TGTGCCAGCAGACCGCGGGGGGGCGGGGAGCAGTTCTTC.

The chain combines TRBV7-3 with TRBJ2-2; 7 nucleotides align to TRBD2. Germline V gene data show CDR1 as SGHTA and CDR2 as FQGTGA. The CDR3 spans 18 residues. J was trimmed by 1 base and V by 0 bases; bases with no gene match: 8. The CDR3 region is CASSLTGGRGLNTGELFF. CDR3 DNA: TGTGCCAGCAGCTTAACGGGGGGGAGGGGCCTGAACACCGGGGAGCTGTTTTTT.

The genes are TRBV19 and TRBJ1-4, with TRBD1 as a possible D gene (6 bases). V was shortened by 6 bases and J by 4 bases, with 15 bases between the two germline ends. Germline CDR1 and CDR2: LNHDA and SQIVND (reference sequence). The CDR3 extends over 15 amino acids. Written as DNA, the CDR3 is TGTGCCAGTAGACAGGGAAGGTCAGGTAATGAAAAACTGTTTTTT. As protein: CASRQGRSGNEKLFF.

Note on this clone: As the CDR3 is not closed by the conserved phenylalanine or tryptophan, this likely results from a read error. This CDR3 is CASSKGEGTDTQYL. The CDR3 coding sequence is TGCGCCAGCAGCAAGGGAGAGGGCACAGATACGCAGTATTTG. V is TRBV5-1 and J is TRBJ2-3, with D perhaps TRBD2 (5 bases). Trimming took off 4 bases at V and 1 base at J, with 10 bases between the two ends. This CDR3 has 14 residues. Per the germline V gene, CDR1 is SGHRS and CDR2 is YFSETQ.

This clone was seen once. The chain couples TRBV4-2 to TRBJ1-6; TRBD1 is a possible D gene (6 bases). The V end was cut by 3 bases, the J end by 9 bases, with 15 bases between. Germline-derived CDR1 and CDR2 are LGHNA and YNFKEQ. The CDR3 consists of 15 residues. The CDR3 DNA follows: TGTGCCAGCAGCCAGGATACAGGGTCAAGTTCACCCCTCCACTTT. It codes for CASSQDTGSSSPLHF.

This rearrangement joins TRBV5-8 to TRBJ1-6; TRBD1 might be the D (5 bases). The germline V gene encodes CDR1 SGHTS and CDR2 YDEGEE. This CDR3 is built from 15 residues. V was trimmed by 4 bases and J by 7 bases, leaving 15 bases between them. The CDR3 region is CASSPTVGGNSPLHF. CDR3 DNA sequence: TGTGCCAGCAGCCCGACCGTCGGGGGAAATTCACCCCTCCACTTT.

CDR3 nucleotide sequence: TGTGCCAGCAGTTACAGGGAGCTCTATGGCTACACCTTC. This codes for CASSYRELYGYTF. V usage is TRBV6-5 and J usage is TRBJ1-2; D unresolved. Trimming pared 2 bases from V and 4 bases from J, leaving 8 bases between. Germline lookup yields CDR1 MNHEY and CDR2 SVGAGI. This CDR3 contains 13 residues.

In its sample, this clone was seen a few times. CDR3 in amino acids: CASSSWDTNYGYTF. The CDR3 nucleotides are TGCGCCAGCAGCTCCTGGGACACCAACTATGGCTACACCTTC. This chain connects TRBV5-1 to TRBJ1-2; D is perhaps TRBD1 (6 bases). CDR1 is SGHRS and CDR2 is YFSETQ in the germline V gene. CDR3 size: 14 residues. The germline V and J ends were trimmed by 3 bases and 2 bases, with 11 bases remaining between them.

The chain employs TRBV7-2 and TRBJ1-2; D might be TRBD1 (5 bases). CDR3 length: 13 amino acids. CDR1 is SGHTA, CDR2 FQGNSA, per germline. V was pared by 1 base and J by 8 bases, with 11 bases between. The CDR3 sequence: CASSLDGGPGYTF. The CDR3 DNA follows: TGTGCCAGCAGCTTAGACGGGGGTCCCGGCTACACCTTC.

This chain links TRBV7-3 with TRBJ2-2, with TRBD2 identical over 11 bases. V gave up 0 bases and J gave up 6 bases; unmatched junction bases: 0. The CDR3 sequence is 15 residues long. Germline V gene lookup returns CDR1 SGHTA and CDR2 FQGTGA. The CDR3 loop is CASSLTSGGAGELFF. For the CDR3, the DNA is TGTGCCAGCAGCTTAACTAGCGGGGGGGCCGGGGAGCTGTTTTTT.

V is TRBV28 and J is TRBJ1-5; the match to TRBD1 covers 8 bases. Trimming removed 10 bases from V and 2 bases from J; junction bases left unmatched: 10. CDR1 MDHEN and CDR2 SYDVKM come from the germline V gene. The CDR3 runs to 15 residues. DNA for the CDR3: TGTGCCACAGCTTCCCAGGGGGCCGGCAATCAGCCCCAGCATTTT. It codes for CATASQGAGNQPQHF.

This clone was counted once. This chain joins TRBV27 and TRBJ2-5; 8 positions match TRBD2. Germline loops: CDR1 MNHEY, CDR2 SMNVEV (reference sequence). J gave up 4 bases and V 1 base, and 2 bases lay outside the gene matches. This CDR3 has 14 residues. CDR3 in DNA: TGTGCCAGCAGTTTATACGGGGGGGGAGAGACCCAGTACTTC. Residues: CASSLYGGGETQYF.

The rearrangement uses TRBV2 and TRBJ1-2; 9 bases are a match to TRBD1. CDR3 length: 14 amino acids. V shed 6 bases, J shed 7 bases, and the junction held 9 bases outside the gene matches. Germline lookup yields CDR1 SNHLY and CDR2 FYNNEI. The CDR3 region is CASSATGGWFGYTF. The DNA for the CDR3 is TGTGCCAGCAGCGCCACAGGGGGCTGGTTTGGCTACACCTTC.

The chain is built from TRBV14 and TRBJ2-5; 10 positions match TRBD2. The length of the CDR3 is 18 residues. Germline loops: CDR1 SGHDN, CDR2 FVKESK. Germline trimming cut 3 bases from V and 5 bases from J; bases unmatched to any gene: 15. For the CDR3, the DNA is TGTGCCAGCAGCCATCGTCTAGCGGGGGTAATGATTCGGGAGACCCAGTACTTC. This gives the protein CASSHRLAGVMIRETQYF.

V is TRBV18 and J is TRBJ2-7; no definite D call. CDR1 is KGHSH, CDR2 LQKENI, per germline. V gave up 5 bases and J gave up 1 base, with 3 bases separating them. CDR3 size: 11 residues. In nucleotides, the CDR3 is TGTGCCAGCTCATCATCCTACGAGCAGTACTTC. Translating it yields CASSSSYEQYF.

The sample holds a few counts of this clone. The chain joins TRBV25-1 to TRBJ1-1; no definite D call. The CDR3 consists of 17 residues. CDR1 and CDR2 (germline): MGHDK, SYGVNS. V dropped 3 bases and J dropped 4 bases, with 21 bases sitting between them. CDR3 bases: TGTGCCAGCAGTGATACCCTGTATGTTGGGAGTGGCACTGAAGCTTTCTTT. It yields the protein CASSDTLYVGSGTEAFF.

The chain combines TRBV12-5 with TRBJ2-1; 9 nucleotides agree with TRBD1. The germline V gene encodes CDR1 LGHNT and CDR2 FRNRAP. V was clipped by 1 base and J by 10 bases; unmatched bases: 2. CDR3 length: 13 amino acids. The CDR3 sequence is CASGLGQGGEQFF. For the CDR3, the DNA is TGTGCTAGTGGTTTGGGACAGGGGGGCGAGCAGTTCTTC.

V is TRBV6-6 and J is TRBJ2-7; 9 bases map to TRBD1. The CDR3 extends over 14 amino acids. Germline lookup yields CDR1 MNHNY and CDR2 SVGAGI (reference sequence). The ends lost 7 bases at V and 2 bases at J; junction bases unmatched: 6. The CDR3 spells CASTAGTGTYEQYF. CDR3 DNA sequence: TGTGCCAGCACCGCCGGGACAGGGACCTACGAGCAGTACTTC.